The 15 T cell receptor beta chains reported below all come from one sample, sequenced in a study of T cell responses to AZD1222 COVID-19 vaccine. The assay was immunoSEQ multiplex PCR, and TCRdb's table has in-frame clones only and misses some. Counted here are about 130,000 clones, roughly nine tenths occurring once; the ten biggest clones make up roughly 6.3%. The source was peripheral blood, collected on day 0 of AZD1222 vaccination. The origin of the receptors is an adult in good health.

The J gene is TRBJ1-3, the V gene TRBV30; TRBD1 agrees at 9 bases. CDR1 is GTSNPN and CDR2 is SVGIG in the germline V gene (reference sequence). The CDR3 runs 15 residues. V shed 2 bases and J 6 bases; nucleotides not matched to a gene: 8. CDR3 protein: CAWSPPGTGKNTIYF. The CDR3 region has the DNA TGTGCCTGGAGTCCCCCCGGGACAGGGAAAAACACCATATATTTT.

The chain has TRBV27 and TRBJ1-6; D is possibly TRBD1 (6 bases). Germline assignment: CDR1 MNHEY and CDR2 SMNVEV (reference sequence). The length of the CDR3 is 17 residues. V lost 4 bases to trimming and J lost 3 bases, with 16 bases between them. This CDR3 reads CASSSNPGQSYNSPLHF. Written as DNA, the CDR3 is TGTGCCAGCAGTTCAAATCCGGGACAAAGCTATAATTCACCCCTCCACTTT.

Only a few counts were recorded for this clone. The chain links TRBV29-1 to TRBJ1-3, with unresolved D. CDR1 and CDR2 (germline): SQVTM, ANQGSEA. This CDR3 spans 14 amino acids. Trimming pared 6 bases from V and 0 bases from J, leaving 12 bases between. In DNA, the CDR3 is TGCAGCGTCCCAGCGCCTGACTCTGGAAACACCATATATTTT. Its protein product is CSVPAPDSGNTIYF. The complete variable domain, with remaining parts taken from reference TRBV29-1 and TRBJ1-3, reads SAVISQKPSRDICQRGTSLTIQCQVDSQVTMMFWYRQQPGQSLTLIATANQGSEATYESGFVIDKFPISRPNLTFSTLTVSNMSPEDSSIYLCSVPAPDSGNTIYFGEGSWLTVV.

This rearrangement joins TRBV11-3 to TRBJ1-1; 7 bases agree with TRBD1. The trim removed 4 bases at V and 4 bases at J, leaving 6 bases unmatched. From germline, CDR1 is SGHNT and CDR2 YENEEA. There are 14 residues in the CDR3. In DNA, the CDR3 is TGTGCCAGCAGCTGGGACAGACTTAGCACTGAAGCTTTCTTT. Protein product: CASSWDRLSTEAFF.

The chain carries TRBV6-5 and TRBJ2-7, with D unclear. Germline loops: CDR1 MNHEY, CDR2 SVGAGI. The CDR3 totals 12 residues. Trimming removed 7 bases from V and 4 bases from J, with 11 bases in between. The CDR3 sequence: CASMTAQYEQYF. Here the CDR3 DNA reads TGTGCCAGCATGACGGCACAATACGAGCAGTACTTC.

The chain recombines TRBV19 with TRBJ1-2, with TRBD1 matching over 9 bases. Germline loops: CDR1 LNHDA, CDR2 SQIVND (reference sequence). V dropped 6 bases and J dropped 2; count of bases not matched to a gene: 16. The CDR3 contains 18 residues. CDR3 protein: CASRENTGTGSANYGYTF. The CDR3 DNA follows: TGTGCCAGTAGGGAAAACACCGGGACAGGGTCGGCCAACTATGGCTACACCTTC.

This chain connects TRBV2 to TRBJ2-3; D gene ambiguous. V was shortened by 5 bases and J by 3 bases, with 12 bases between the two germline ends. Germline V lookup: CDR1 SNHLY, CDR2 FYNNEI. The CDR3 is made up of 14 amino acids. The CDR3 DNA is TGTGCCAGCAGTCCCTACTTCGGGACAGATACGCAGTATTTT. This encodes CASSPYFGTDTQYF.

The chain is built from TRBV6-6 and TRBJ2-1; the D gene is possibly TRBD1 (6 bases). V was clipped by 7 bases and J by 9 bases, with 19 bases between them. This CDR3 has 14 amino acids. Germline CDR1 and CDR2: MNHNY and SVGAGI (reference sequence). The DNA of the CDR3 is TGTGCCAGCAAAGGGACAAGCGAGTTGGGTGAGCAGTTCTTC. It is translated as CASKGTSELGEQFF.

The chain employs TRBV6-5 and TRBJ2-6; D uncertain. Germline values: CDR1 MNHEY, CDR2 SVGAGI. The CDR3 sequence is 14 residues long. V dropped 5 bases and J dropped 0 bases, with 5 bases sitting between them. The DNA for the CDR3 is TGTGCCAGCAGTCGGGTCTCTGGGGCCAACGTCCTGACTTTC. Its translation is CASSRVSGANVLTF.

The chain joins TRBV3-1 (or the pseudogene TRBV3-2) to TRBJ1-1; D perhaps matches TRBD1 (6 bases). V was trimmed by 6 bases and J by 4 bases, leaving 21 bases between them. Germline V lookup: CDR1 LGHDT, CDR2 YNNKEL (reference sequence). This CDR3 region has 16 residues. The CDR3 here is CASRQNLGGAGTEAFF. CDR3 DNA sequence: TGTGCCAGCAGACAAAATCTGGGGGGCGCAGGCACTGAAGCTTTCTTT.

V is TRBV30 and J is TRBJ1-2; TRBD1 matches 7 bases. CDR3 length equals 14 residues. Losses at the gene ends were 0 bases for V and 10 bases for J; bases not matched to a gene: 11. The V gene's germline CDR1 is GTSNPN and CDR2 SVGIG (reference sequence). Here the CDR3 reads CAWSVQGLSMFYTF. The DNA of the CDR3 is TGTGCCTGGAGTGTACAGGGGCTGAGTATGTTCTACACCTTC.

The CDR3 here is CSGSSSTDTQYF. Written as DNA, the CDR3 is TGCAGCGGGTCGTCTAGCACAGATACGCAGTATTTT. The V gene is TRBV29-1, the J gene TRBJ2-3; no firm D call. V lost 7 bases and J 0 bases, leaving 8 bases between the germline ends. Germline V gene lookup returns CDR1 SQVTM and CDR2 ANQGSEA. There are 12 residues in the CDR3.

This clone is a singleton in its sample. This chain links TRBV3-1 (or the pseudogene TRBV3-2) with TRBJ2-3, with 7 bases lining up with TRBD2. J gave up 8 bases and V 4 bases, and 9 bases lay outside the gene matches. The CDR3 loop spans 14 amino acids. Germline values: CDR1 LGHDT, CDR2 YNNKEL (reference sequence). The CDR3 loop is CASSPNSGVSTQYF. The CDR3 DNA sequence: TGTGCCAGCAGCCCTAACAGCGGGGTTAGTACGCAGTATTTT.

The chain employs TRBV9 and TRBJ2-5, with D perhaps TRBD1 (5 bases). Trimming removed 4 bases from V and 5 bases from J, with 18 bases in between. The V gene's germline CDR1 is SGDLS and CDR2 YYNGEE. This CDR3 is built from 15 residues. The CDR3 DNA sequence: TGTGCCAGCAGCCTACAGGTGGCCGGTGTGGAGACCCAGTACTTC. Translation gives CASSLQVAGVETQYF.

This rearrangement joins TRBV6-1 to TRBJ1-5; the D is unclear. Germline CDR1 is MNHNS and CDR2 is SASEGT. The V end was cut by 3 bases, the J end by 1 base, with 7 bases between. The CDR3 consists of 14 residues. The CDR3 DNA follows: TGTGCCAGCAGTGACAGGTTCAGCAATCAGCCCCAGCATTTT. Protein sequence: CASSDRFSNQPQHF.